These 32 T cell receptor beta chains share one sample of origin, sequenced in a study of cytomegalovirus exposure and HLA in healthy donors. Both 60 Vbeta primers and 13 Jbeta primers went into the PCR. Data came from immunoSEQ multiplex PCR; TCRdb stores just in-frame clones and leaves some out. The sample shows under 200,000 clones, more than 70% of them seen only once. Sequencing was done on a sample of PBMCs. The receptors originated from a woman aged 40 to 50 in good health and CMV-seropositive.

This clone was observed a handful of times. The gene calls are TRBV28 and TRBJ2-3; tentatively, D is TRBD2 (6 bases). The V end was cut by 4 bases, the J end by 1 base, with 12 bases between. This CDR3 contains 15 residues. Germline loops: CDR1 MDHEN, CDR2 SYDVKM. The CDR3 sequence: CASSSWGGGTDTQYF. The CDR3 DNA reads TGTGCCAGCAGTTCCTGGGGCGGGGGCACAGATACGCAGTATTTT.

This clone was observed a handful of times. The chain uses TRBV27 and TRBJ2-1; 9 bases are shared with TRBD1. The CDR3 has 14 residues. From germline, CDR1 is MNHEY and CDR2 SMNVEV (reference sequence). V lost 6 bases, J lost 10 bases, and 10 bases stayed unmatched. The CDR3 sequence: CASSGWTGEREQFF. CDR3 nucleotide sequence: TGTGCCAGCAGCGGATGGACAGGGGAAAGGGAGCAGTTCTTC.

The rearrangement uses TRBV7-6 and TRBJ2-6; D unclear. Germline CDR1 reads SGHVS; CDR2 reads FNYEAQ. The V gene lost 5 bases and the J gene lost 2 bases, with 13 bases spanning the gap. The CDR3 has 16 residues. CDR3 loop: CASSPHSRPGANVLTF. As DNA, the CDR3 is TGTGCCAGCAGCCCTCACAGTAGGCCTGGGGCCAACGTCCTGACTTTC.

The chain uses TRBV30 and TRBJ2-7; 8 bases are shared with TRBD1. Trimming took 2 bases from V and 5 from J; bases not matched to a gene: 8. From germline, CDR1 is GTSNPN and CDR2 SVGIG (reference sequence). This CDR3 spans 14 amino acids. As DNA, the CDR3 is TGTGCCTGGAGTCCCGGACAGGGAAGGAACGAGCAGTACTTC. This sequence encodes CAWSPGQGRNEQYF.

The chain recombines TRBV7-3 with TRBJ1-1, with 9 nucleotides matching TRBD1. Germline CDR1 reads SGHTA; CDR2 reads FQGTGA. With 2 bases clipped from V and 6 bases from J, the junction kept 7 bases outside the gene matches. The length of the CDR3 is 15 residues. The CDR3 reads CASSLLGQGTAEAFF. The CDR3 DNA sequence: TGTGCCAGCAGCTTACTTGGACAGGGGACAGCTGAAGCTTTCTTT.

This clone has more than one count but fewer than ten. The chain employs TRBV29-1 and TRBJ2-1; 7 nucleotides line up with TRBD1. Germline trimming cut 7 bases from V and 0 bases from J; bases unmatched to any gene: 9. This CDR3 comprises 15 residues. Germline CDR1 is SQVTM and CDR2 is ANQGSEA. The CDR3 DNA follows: TGCAGCGGGGCACAGGGGCCCTCCTCCTACAATGAGCAGTTCTTC. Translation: CSGAQGPSSYNEQFF.

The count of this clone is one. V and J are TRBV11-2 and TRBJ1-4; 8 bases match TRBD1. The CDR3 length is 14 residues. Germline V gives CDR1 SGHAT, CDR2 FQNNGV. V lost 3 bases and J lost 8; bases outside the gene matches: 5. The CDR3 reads CASSLTGEGEKLFF. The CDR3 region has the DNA TGTGCCAGCAGCTTGACAGGGGAGGGGGAAAAACTGTTTTTT.

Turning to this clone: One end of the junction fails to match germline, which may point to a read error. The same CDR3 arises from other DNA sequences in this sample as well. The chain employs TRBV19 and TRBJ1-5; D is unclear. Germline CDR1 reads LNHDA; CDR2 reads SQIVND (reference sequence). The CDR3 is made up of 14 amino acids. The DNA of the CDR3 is TGCGCCAGTAGTATACAGTCAGGCCCCCAGCCCCAGCATTTT. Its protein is CASSIQSGPQPQHF.

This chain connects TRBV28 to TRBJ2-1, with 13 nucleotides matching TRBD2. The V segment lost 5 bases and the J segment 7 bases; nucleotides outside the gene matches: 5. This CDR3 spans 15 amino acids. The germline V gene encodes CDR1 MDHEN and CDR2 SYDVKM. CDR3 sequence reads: CASSGGTSGKNEQFF. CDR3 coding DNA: TGTGCCAGCAGTGGAGGGACTAGCGGGAAAAATGAGCAGTTCTTC.

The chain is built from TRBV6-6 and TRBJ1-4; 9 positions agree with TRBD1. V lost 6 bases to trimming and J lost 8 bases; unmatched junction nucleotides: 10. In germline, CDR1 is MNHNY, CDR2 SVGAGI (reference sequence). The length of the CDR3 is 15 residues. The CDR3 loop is CASRDQGQGREKLFF. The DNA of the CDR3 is TGTGCCAGCAGGGACCAGGGACAGGGAAGGGAAAAACTGTTTTTT.

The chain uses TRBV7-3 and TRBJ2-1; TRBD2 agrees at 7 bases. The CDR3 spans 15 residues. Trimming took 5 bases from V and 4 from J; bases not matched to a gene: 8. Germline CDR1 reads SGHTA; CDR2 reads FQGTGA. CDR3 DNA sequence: TGTGCCAGCAGCCGGGGGGATCCGTTATACAATGAGCAGTTCTTC. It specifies CASSRGDPLYNEQFF.

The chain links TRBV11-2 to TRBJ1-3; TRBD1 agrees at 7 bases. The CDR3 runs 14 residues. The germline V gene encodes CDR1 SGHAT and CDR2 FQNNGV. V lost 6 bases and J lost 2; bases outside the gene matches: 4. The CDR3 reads CASRETGTGNTIYF. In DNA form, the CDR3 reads TGTGCCAGCAGGGAGACAGGGACTGGAAACACCATATATTTT.

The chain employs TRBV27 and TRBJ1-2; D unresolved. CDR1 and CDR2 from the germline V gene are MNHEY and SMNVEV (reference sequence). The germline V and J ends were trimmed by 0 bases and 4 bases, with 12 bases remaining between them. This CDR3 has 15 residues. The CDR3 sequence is CASSLSGGVGYGYTF. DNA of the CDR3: TGTGCCAGCAGTTTATCGGGCGGGGTGGGCTATGGCTACACCTTC.

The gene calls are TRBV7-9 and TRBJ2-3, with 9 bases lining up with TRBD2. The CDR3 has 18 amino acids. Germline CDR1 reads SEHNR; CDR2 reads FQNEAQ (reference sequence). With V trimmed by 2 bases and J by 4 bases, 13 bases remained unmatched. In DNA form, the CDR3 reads TGTGCCAGCAGCTTACTGGCGGGAGGGCGTTCGAAGGCAGATACGCAGTATTTT. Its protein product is CASSLLAGGRSKADTQYF.

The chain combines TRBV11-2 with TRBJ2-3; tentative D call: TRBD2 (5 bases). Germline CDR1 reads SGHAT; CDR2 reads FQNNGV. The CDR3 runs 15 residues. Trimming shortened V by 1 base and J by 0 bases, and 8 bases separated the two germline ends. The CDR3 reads CASSLGGGSTDTQYF. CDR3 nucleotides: TGTGCCAGCAGCTTAGGTGGAGGTAGCACAGATACGCAGTATTTT.

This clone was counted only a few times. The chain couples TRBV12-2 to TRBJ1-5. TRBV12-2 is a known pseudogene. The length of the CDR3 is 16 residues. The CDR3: CASRLWWMEGYQPQHF. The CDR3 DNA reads TGTGCAAGTCGCTTATGGTGGATGGAGGGGTATCAGCCCCAGCATTTT.

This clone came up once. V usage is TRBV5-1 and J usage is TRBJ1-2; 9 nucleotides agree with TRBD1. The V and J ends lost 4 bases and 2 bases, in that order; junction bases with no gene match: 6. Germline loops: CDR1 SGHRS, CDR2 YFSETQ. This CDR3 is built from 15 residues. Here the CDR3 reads CASSIAGTGNYGYTF. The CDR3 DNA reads TGCGCCAGCAGCATAGCCGGGACAGGGAACTATGGCTACACCTTC.

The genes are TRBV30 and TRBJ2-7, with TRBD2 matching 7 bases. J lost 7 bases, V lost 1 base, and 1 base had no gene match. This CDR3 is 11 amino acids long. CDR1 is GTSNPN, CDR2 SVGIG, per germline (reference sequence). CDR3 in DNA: TGTGCCTGGAGTGCCGGGGGGGAGCAGTACTTC. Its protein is CAWSAGGEQYF. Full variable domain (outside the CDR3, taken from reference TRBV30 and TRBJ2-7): SQTIHQWPATLVQPVGSPLSLECTVEGTSNPNLYWYRQAAGRGLQLLFYSVGIGQISSEVPQNLSASRPQDRQFILSSKKLLLSDSGFYLCAWSAGGEQYFGPGTRLTVT.

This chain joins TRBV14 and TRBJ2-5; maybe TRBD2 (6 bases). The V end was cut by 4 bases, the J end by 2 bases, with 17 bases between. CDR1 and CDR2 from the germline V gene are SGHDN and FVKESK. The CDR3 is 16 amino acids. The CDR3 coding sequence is TGTGCCAGCAGCCGACTAGACTTAATAGGTCAAGAGACCCAGTACTTC. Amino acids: CASSRLDLIGQETQYF.

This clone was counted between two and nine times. The CDR3 nucleotides read TGTGCCAGCAGTAATCCGGGACAGCCCTACGAGCAGTACTTC. It is translated as CASSNPGQPYEQYF. The rearrangement uses TRBV28 and TRBJ2-7, with 7 bases aligning to TRBD1. The J segment lost 2 bases and the V segment lost 5 bases, leaving 6 bases of the junction unmatched. CDR1 and CDR2 from the germline V gene are MDHEN and SYDVKM. The CDR3 totals 14 residues.

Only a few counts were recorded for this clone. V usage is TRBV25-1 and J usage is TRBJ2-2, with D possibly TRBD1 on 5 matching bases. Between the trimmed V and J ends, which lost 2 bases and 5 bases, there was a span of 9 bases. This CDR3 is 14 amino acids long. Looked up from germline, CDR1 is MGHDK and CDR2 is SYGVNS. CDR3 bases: TGTGCCAGCAGTGAACAGGGAAAGACCGGGGAGCTGTTTTTT. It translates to CASSEQGKTGELFF.

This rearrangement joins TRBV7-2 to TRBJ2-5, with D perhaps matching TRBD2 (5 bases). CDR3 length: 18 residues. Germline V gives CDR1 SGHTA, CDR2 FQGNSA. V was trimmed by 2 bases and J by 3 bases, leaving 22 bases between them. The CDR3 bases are TGTGCCAGCAGCTTAACTAAATTCAGCTCGGGATGGGAAGAGACCCAGTACTTC. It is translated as CASSLTKFSSGWEETQYF.

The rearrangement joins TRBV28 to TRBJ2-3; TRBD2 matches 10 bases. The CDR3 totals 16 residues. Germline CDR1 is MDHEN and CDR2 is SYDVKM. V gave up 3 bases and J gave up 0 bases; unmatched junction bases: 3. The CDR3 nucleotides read TGTGCCAGCAGTTTCCTAGCGGGAGTGAGCACAGATACGCAGTATTTT. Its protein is CASSFLAGVSTDTQYF.

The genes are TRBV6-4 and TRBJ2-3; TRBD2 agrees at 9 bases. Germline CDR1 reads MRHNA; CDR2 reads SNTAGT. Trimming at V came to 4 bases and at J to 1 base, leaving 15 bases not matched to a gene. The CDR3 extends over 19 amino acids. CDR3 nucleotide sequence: TGTGCCAGCAGTGCGGGGAATTGGGCTAGCGGGACGGGCACAGATACGCAGTATTTT. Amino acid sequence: CASSAGNWASGTGTDTQYF.

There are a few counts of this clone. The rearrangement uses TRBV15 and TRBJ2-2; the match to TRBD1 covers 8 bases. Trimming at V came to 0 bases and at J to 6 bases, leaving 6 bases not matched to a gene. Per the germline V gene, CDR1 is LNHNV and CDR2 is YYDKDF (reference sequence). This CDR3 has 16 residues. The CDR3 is CATSREWTGISGELFF. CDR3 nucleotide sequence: TGTGCCACCAGCAGAGAGTGGACAGGGATCTCCGGGGAGCTGTTTTTT.

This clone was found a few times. CDR3 nucleotides: TGTGCCAGCAGTTACGAGGGTATGAACACTGAAGCTTTCTTT. It translates to CASSYEGMNTEAFF. The chain has TRBV6-6 and TRBJ1-1, with D unclear. V was pared by 2 bases and J by 0 bases, with 7 bases between. CDR3 length: 14 amino acids. The germline CDR1 and CDR2 sequences are MNHNY and SVGAGI (reference sequence).

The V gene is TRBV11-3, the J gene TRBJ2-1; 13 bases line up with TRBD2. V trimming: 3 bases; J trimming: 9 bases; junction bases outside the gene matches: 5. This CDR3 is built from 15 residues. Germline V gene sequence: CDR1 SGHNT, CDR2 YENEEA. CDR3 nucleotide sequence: TGTGCCAGCAGCTTCGGACTAGCGGGAGCGGCTGAGCAGTTCTTC. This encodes CASSFGLAGAAEQFF.

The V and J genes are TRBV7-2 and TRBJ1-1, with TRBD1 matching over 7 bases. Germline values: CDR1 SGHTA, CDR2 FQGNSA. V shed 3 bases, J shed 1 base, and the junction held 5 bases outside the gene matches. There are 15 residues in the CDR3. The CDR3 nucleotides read TGTGCCAGCAGCTTCTCCGGGACAGAGAACACTGAAGCTTTCTTT. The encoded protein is CASSFSGTENTEAFF.

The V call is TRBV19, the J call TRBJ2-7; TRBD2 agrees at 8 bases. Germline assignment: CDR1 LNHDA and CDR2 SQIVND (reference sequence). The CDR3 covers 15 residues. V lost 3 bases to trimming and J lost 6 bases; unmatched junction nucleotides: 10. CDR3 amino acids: CASSISSGNLGEQYF. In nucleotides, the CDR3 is TGTGCCAGTAGTATTAGTAGCGGGAACTTGGGCGAGCAGTACTTC.

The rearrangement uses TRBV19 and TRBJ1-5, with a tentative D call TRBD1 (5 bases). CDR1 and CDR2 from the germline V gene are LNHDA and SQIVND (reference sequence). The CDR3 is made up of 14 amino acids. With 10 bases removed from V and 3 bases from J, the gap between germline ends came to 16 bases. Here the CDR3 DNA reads TGTGCCACCAAACTGGGGGGGGACAATCAGCCCCAGCATTTT. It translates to CATKLGGDNQPQHF.

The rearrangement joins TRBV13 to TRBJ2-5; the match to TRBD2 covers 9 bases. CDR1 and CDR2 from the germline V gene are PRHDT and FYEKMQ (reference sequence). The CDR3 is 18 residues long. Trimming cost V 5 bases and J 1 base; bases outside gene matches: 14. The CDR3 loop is CASSRQASGRLGQETQYF. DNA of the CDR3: TGTGCCAGCAGCCGCCAGGCGAGCGGGAGGCTAGGCCAAGAGACCCAGTACTTC.

CDR3 sequence (DNA): TGTGCCAGCAGCTTAGTCTCCGCAGATACGCAGTATTTT. The encoded protein is CASSLVSADTQYF. This chain joins TRBV7-2 and TRBJ2-3; D is unclear. In germline, CDR1 is SGHTA, CDR2 FQGNSA. Trimming pared 1 base from V and 4 bases from J, leaving 6 bases between. The CDR3 extends over 13 amino acids.